These T cell receptor beta chains were read from a single sample in a study of shared clonotypes between healthy human individuals. Assay: immunoSEQ multiplex PCR; the TCRdb copy retains only in-frame clones and omits some. This sample has some 2,000,000 clones, with roughly 95% found just once. Sequencing input: naive CD4+ T cells sorted from blood. All receptors come from a man aged 18 to 30 in good health. CDR3s include the opening cysteine and the closing phenylalanine or tryptophan. The D gene is left open where the match is weak. Expanded clones are given a class, and other clones once, few, many or no size at all.

TRBJ1-1,.,TRBV19,.,11,CASTLQGWAFF,TGTGCCAGTACCCTACAGGGTTGGGCTTTCTTT
TRBJ2-7,TRBD2,TRBV2,.,13,CASSGLARNEQYF,TGTGCCAGCAGTGGACTAGCGAGGAACGAGCAGTACTTC
TRBJ2-3,.,TRBV10-3,.,13,CARGQGGADTQYF,TGTGCCAGGGGCCAGGGTGGGGCAGATACGCAGTATTTT
TRBJ1-6,TRBD1,TRBV6-5,.,15,CASSQRVRGNSPLHF,TGTGCCAGCAGTCAGCGGGTCAGGGGGAATTCACCCCTCCACTTT
TRBJ2-1,.,TRBV5-1,.,15,CASSLGWGGYNEQFF,TGCGCCAGCAGCTTGGGTTGGGGCGGCTACAATGAGCAGTTCTTC
TRBJ2-5,TRBD2,TRBV7-8,.,15,CASSLLAVYQETQYF,TGTGCCAGCAGCTTACTAGCGGTGTACCAAGAGACCCAGTACTTC
TRBJ1-2,.,TRBV2,.,15,CASSEERGSYYGYTF,TGTGCCAGCAGTGAAGAGAGGGGCAGCTACTATGGCTACACCTTC
TRBJ2-5,.,TRBV2,.,16,CASTGTVDVRSETQYF,TGTGCCAGCACCGGGACGGTGGACGTAAGGTCAGAGACCCAGTACTTC
TRBJ1-5,.,TRBV6-1,.,12,CASSDLARPQHF,TGTGCCAGCAGTGATTTAGCACGGCCCCAGCATTTT
TRBJ2-3,TRBD2,TRBV10-3,.,14,CAISGAGGAGTQYF,TGTGCCATCAGTGGGGCGGGAGGCGCGGGTACGCAGTATTTT
TRBJ2-1,TRBD2,TRBV5-6,.,18,CASSLMARKVGGRNEQFF,TGTGCCAGCAGCTTGATGGCCCGTAAGGTAGGCGGGAGGAATGAGCAGTTCTTC
TRBJ2-5,TRBD2,TRBV4-1,.,17,CASSHGRLAGAQETQYF,TGCGCCAGCAGCCATGGTCGACTAGCGGGAGCCCAAGAGACCCAGTACTTC
TRBJ2-3,TRBD2,TRBV11-2,.,16,CASSLFASSGPDTQYF,TGTGCCAGCAGCCTGTTCGCGTCTAGCGGACCGGATACGCAGTATTTT
TRBJ2-7,TRBD2,TRBV7-2,.,15,CASSLGLAGENEQYF,TGTGCCAGCAGCTTAGGGCTAGCGGGAGAAAACGAGCAGTACTTC
TRBJ2-7,TRBD2,TRBV4-1,.,18,CASSQVGLAGREGGEQYF,TGCGCCAGCAGCCAAGTGGGGCTAGCGGGACGAGAAGGGGGAGAGCAGTACTTC
TRBJ1-2,TRBD1,TRBV5-1,few,15,CASSLAGEGAYGYTF,TGCGCCAGCAGCTTGGCCGGGGAGGGGGCCTATGGCTACACCTTC
TRBJ1-2,TRBD1,TRBV7-2,.,16,CASSLGGTGGGLGYTF,TGTGCCAGCAGCCTAGGAGGGACAGGCGGTGGGTTGGGCTACACCTTC
TRBJ1-1,.,TRBV27,.,13,CASLLRAGGEAFF,TGTGCCAGCCTACTCCGGGCCGGGGGTGAAGCTTTCTTT
TRBJ1-6,TRBD1,TRBV5-8,.,20,CASSLGPGQGTGSYNSPLHF,TGTGCCAGCAGCCTGGGACCGGGACAGGGGACAGGCTCCTATAATTCACCCCTCCACTTT
TRBJ1-1,.,TRBV30,.,16,CAWSAAWSQGNTEAFF,TGTGCCTGGAGTGCCGCGTGGTCCCAGGGAAACACTGAAGCTTTCTTT
TRBJ1-3,.,TRBV25-1,.,18,CASSESSGRLLSGNTIYF,TGTGCCAGCAGTGAATCCTCGGGCCGACTCCTCTCTGGAAACACCATATATTTT
TRBJ2-5,TRBD2,TRBV30,.,14,CAWAAGGPQETQYF,TGTGCCTGGGCTGCGGGAGGACCCCAAGAGACCCAGTACTTC
TRBJ2-7,TRBD1,TRBV18,.,15,CASSRPGQGSYEQYF,TGTGCCAGCTCACGCCCGGGACAGGGATCCTACGAGCAGTACTTC
TRBJ1-5,.,TRBV27,.,13,CASRPTGYQPQHF,TGTGCCAGCAGACCAACAGGGTATCAGCCCCAGCATTTT
TRBJ2-1,.,TRBV30,.,15,CAWSVFGVSYNEQFF,TGTGCCTGGAGTGTTTTTGGTGTCTCCTACAATGAGCAGTTCTTC
TRBJ2-7,TRBD1,TRBV19,.,15,CASSLGQGASYEQYF,TGTGCCAGTAGCCTAGGACAGGGGGCCTCTTACGAGCAGTACTTC
TRBJ1-2,.,TRBV9,.,15,CASSVATSINYGYTF,TGTGCCAGCAGCGTAGCGACTTCCATTAACTATGGCTACACCTTC
TRBJ2-2,.,TRBV18,.,14,CASSGTVNTGELFF,TGTGCCAGCTCAGGAACAGTTAACACCGGGGAGCTGTTTTTT
TRBJ1-1,.,TRBV27,.,14,CASSLYQGGFEAFF,TGTGCCAGCAGTTTATACCAGGGAGGATTTGAAGCTTTCTTT
TRBJ2-3,.,TRBV28,.,17,CASSSLGLAVSTDTQYF,TGTGCCAGCAGTTCCCTGGGTTTAGCGGTTAGCACAGATACGCAGTATTTT
TRBJ2-1,.,TRBV28,few,11,CASSLTNEQFF,TGTGCCAGCAGTCTTACAAATGAGCAGTTCTTC
TRBJ1-4,.,TRBV29-1,.,13,CSVKGGKNEKLFF,TGCAGCGTTAAGGGGGGAAAGAATGAAAAACTGTTTTTT
TRBJ2-4,.,TRBV19,.,13,CASSIEPGVIQYF,TGTGCCAGTAGTATAGAGCCCGGGGTAATTCAGTACTTC
TRBJ2-7,TRBD1,TRBV2,.,13,CASSGGQGYEQYF,TGTGCCAGCAGTGGGGGACAGGGCTACGAGCAGTACTTC
TRBJ1-1,.,TRBV7-2,.,16,CASSLEGNLMNTEAFF,TGTGCCAGCAGCTTAGAGGGGAATTTGATGAACACTGAAGCTTTCTTT
TRBJ1-1,.,TRBV6-5,.,14,CASSKQGVMTEAFF,TGTGCCAGCAGTAAACAGGGTGTAATGACTGAAGCTTTCTTT
TRBJ1-6,.,TRBV19,.,15,CASTIPGSYNSPLHF,TGTGCCAGTACCATCCCAGGCTCCTATAATTCACCCCTCCACTTT
TRBJ2-5,TRBD1,TRBV9,.,16,CASSPRPGQAQETQYF,TGTGCCAGCAGCCCAAGACCGGGACAGGCTCAAGAGACCCAGTACTTC
TRBJ1-4,.,TRBV7-9,.,15,CASSLEGTANEKLFF,TGTGCCAGCAGCTTAGAGGGGACGGCTAATGAAAAACTGTTTTTT
TRBJ1-1,.,TRBV6-5,.,11,CASSRGAEAFF,TGTGCCAGCAGCAGGGGTGCTGAAGCTTTCTTT
TRBJ2-2,.,TRBV6-4,.,12,CASTLYDGELFF,TGTGCCAGCACCCTTTATGACGGGGAGCTGTTTTTT
TRBJ1-3,.,TRBV4-1,few,16,CASSQDRAGSGNTIYF,TGCGCCAGCAGCCAAGATAGGGCAGGCTCTGGAAACACCATATATTTT
TRBJ1-1,.,TRBV5-1,.,14,CASSLPDGNTEAFF,TGCGCCAGCAGCTTACCGGACGGGAACACTGAAGCTTTCTTT
TRBJ2-1,TRBD1,TRBV9,.,14,CASSPGQGVNEQFF,TGTGCCAGCAGTCCAGGACAGGGGGTTAATGAGCAGTTCTTC
TRBJ2-3,.,TRBV5-5,.,17,CASSLAGTPLIGDTQYF,TGTGCCAGCAGCTTGGCCGGGACCCCATTAATTGGAGATACGCAGTATTTT